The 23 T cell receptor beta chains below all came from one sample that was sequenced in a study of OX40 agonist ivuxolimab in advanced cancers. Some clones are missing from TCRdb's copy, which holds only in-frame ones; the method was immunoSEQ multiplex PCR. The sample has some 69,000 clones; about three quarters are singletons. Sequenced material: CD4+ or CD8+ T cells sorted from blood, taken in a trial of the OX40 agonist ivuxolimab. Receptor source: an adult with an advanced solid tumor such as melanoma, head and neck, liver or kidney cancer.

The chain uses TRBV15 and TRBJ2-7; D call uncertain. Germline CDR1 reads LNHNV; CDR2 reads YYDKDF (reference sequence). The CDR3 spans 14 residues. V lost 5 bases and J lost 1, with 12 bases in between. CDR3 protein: CATSVASGSYEQYF. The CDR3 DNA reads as TGTGCCACCAGCGTGGCCAGTGGGTCCTACGAGCAGTACTTC.

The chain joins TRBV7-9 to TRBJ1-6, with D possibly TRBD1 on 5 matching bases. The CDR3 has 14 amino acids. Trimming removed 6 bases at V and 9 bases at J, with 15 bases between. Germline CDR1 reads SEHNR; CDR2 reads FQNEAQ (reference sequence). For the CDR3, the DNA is TGTGCCAGCAGTCCCCAGGGCATGTCTTCACCCCTCCACTTT. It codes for CASSPQGMSSPLHF. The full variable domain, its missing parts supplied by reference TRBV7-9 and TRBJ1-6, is DTGVSQNPRHKITKRGQNVTFRCDPISEHNRLYWYRQTLGQGPEFLTYFQNEAQLEKSRLLSDRFSAERPKGSFSTLEIQRTEQGDSAMYLCASSPQGMSSPLHFGNGTRLTVT.

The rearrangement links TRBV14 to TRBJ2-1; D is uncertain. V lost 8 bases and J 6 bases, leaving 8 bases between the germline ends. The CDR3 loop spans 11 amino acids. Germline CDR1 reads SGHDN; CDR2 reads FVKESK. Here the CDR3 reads CASSPRNEQFF. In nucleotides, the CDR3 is TGTGCCAGCTCCCCCCGCAATGAGCAGTTCTTC.

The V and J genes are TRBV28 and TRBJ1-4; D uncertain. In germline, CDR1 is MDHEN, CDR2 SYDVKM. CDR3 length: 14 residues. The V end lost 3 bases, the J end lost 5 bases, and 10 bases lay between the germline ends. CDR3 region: CASSFRSVNEKLFF. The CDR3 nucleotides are TGTGCCAGCAGTTTCCGATCGGTAAATGAAAAACTGTTTTTT. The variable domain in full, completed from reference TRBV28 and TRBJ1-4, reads DVKVTQSSRYLVKRTGEKVFLECVQDMDHENMFWYRQDPGLGLRLIYFSYDVKMKEKGDIPEGYSVSREKKERFSLILESASTNQTSMYLCASSFRSVNEKLFFGSGTQLSVL.

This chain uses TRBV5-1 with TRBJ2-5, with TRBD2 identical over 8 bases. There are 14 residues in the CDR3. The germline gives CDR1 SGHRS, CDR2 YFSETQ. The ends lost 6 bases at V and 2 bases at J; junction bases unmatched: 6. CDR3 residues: CASTSRGGQETQYF. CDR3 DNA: TGCGCCAGCACCTCACGGGGGGGGCAAGAGACCCAGTACTTC.

CDR3 protein: CASSIEQLNQPQHF. CDR3 nucleotide sequence: TGTGCCAGTAGTATAGAACAGCTTAATCAGCCCCAGCATTTT. The chain links TRBV19 to TRBJ1-5, with D uncertain. Trimming removed 0 bases from V and 4 bases from J, with 7 bases in between. This CDR3 has 14 residues. CDR1 is LNHDA and CDR2 is SQIVND in the germline V gene (reference sequence).

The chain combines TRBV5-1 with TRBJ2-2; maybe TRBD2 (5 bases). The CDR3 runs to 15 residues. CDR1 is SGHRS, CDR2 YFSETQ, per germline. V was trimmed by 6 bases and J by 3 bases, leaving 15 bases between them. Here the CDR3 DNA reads TGCGCCAGCATTAGCAGGCTAGCCCACACCGGGGAGCTGTTTTTT. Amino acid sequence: CASISRLAHTGELFF.

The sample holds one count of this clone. The CDR3 region has the DNA TGTGCCACCTCGAGGGATTTTTCGGATTCACCCCTCCACTTT. Encoded protein: CATSRDFSDSPLHF. The genes are TRBV15 and TRBJ1-6; D gene unclear. V was clipped by 8 bases and J by 8 bases, with 16 bases between them. The CDR3 is 14 amino acids. Germline assignment: CDR1 LNHNV and CDR2 YYDKDF (reference sequence).

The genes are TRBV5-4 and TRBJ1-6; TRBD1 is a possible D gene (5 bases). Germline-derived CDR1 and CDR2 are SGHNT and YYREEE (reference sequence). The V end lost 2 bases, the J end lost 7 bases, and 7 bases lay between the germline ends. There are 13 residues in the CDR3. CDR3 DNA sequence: TGTGCCAGCAGCTTAGACAGAAATTCACCCCTCCACTTT. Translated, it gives CASSLDRNSPLHF.

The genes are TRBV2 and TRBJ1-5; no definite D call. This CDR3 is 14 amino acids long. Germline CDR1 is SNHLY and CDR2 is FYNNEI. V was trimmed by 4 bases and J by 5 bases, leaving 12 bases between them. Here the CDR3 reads CASSAVAADQPQHF. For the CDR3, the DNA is TGTGCCAGCAGTGCGGTGGCAGCAGATCAGCCCCAGCATTTT.

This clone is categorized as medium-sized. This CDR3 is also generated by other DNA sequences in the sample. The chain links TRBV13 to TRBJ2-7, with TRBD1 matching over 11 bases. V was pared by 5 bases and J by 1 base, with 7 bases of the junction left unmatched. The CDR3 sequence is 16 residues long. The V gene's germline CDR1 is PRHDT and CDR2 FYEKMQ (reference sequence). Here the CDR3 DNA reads TGTGCCAGCAGCCAGGGTGGACAGGGGGCTTCCTACGAGCAGTACTTC. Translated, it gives CASSQGGQGASYEQYF.

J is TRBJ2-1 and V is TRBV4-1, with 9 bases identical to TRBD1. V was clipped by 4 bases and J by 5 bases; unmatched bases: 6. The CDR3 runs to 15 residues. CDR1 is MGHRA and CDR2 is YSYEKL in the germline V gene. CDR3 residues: CASSPSGTGNNEQFF. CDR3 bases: TGCGCCAGCAGCCCATCCGGGACAGGGAACAATGAGCAGTTCTTC.

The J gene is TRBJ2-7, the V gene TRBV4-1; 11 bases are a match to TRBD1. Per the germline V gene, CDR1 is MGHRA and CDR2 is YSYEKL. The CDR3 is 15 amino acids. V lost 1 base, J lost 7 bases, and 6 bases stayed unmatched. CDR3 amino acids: CASSQVGQGAREQYF. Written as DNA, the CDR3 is TGCGCCAGCAGCCAAGTAGGACAGGGGGCGCGGGAGCAGTACTTC.

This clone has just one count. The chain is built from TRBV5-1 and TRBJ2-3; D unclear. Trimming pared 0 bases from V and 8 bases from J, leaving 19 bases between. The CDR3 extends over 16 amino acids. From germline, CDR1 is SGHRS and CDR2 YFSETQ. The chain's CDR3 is CASSLEAALRASTQYF. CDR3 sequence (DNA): TGCGCCAGCAGCTTGGAGGCGGCCCTGCGAGCTAGTACGCAGTATTTT.

For the CDR3, the DNA is TGTGCCAGTAGTATGGCCACTAGGATGAGCACAGATACGCAGTATTTT. It specifies CASSMATRMSTDTQYF. The V and J genes are TRBV19 and TRBJ2-3, with D possibly TRBD2 on 5 matching bases. The V gene lost 3 bases and the J gene lost 0 bases, with 13 bases spanning the gap. CDR1 is LNHDA and CDR2 is SQIVND in the germline V gene (reference sequence). The CDR3 totals 16 residues.

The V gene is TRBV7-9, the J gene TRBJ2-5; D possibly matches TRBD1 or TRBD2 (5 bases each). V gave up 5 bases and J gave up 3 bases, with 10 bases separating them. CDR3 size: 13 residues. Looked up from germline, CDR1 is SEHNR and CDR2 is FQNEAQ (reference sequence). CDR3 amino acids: CASSEGTKETQYF. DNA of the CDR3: TGTGCCAGCAGCGAGGGGACCAAAGAGACCCAGTACTTC.

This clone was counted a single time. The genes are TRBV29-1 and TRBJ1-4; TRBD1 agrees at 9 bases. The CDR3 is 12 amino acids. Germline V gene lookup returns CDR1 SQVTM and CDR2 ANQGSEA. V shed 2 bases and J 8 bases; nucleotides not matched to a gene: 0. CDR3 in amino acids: CSVETGGEKLFF. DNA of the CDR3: TGCAGCGTTGAAACAGGGGGCGAAAAACTGTTTTTT. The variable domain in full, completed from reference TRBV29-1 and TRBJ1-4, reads SAVISQKPSRDICQRGTSLTIQCQVDSQVTMMFWYRQQPGQSLTLIATANQGSEATYESGFVIDKFPISRPNLTFSTLTVSNMSPEDSSIYLCSVETGGEKLFFGSGTQLSVL.

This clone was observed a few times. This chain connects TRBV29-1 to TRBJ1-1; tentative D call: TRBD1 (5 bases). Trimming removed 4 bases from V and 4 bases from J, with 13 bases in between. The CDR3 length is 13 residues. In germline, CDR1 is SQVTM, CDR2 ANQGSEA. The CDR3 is CSVVKAGGTEAFF. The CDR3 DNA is TGCAGCGTTGTGAAGGCCGGGGGCACTGAAGCTTTCTTT.

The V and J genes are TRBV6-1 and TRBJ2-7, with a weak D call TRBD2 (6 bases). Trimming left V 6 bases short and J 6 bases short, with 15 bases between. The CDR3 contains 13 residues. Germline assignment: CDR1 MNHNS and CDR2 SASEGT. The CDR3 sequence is CASRGDLISEQYF. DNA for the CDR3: TGTGCCAGCAGGGGGGACTTAATCAGCGAGCAGTACTTC.

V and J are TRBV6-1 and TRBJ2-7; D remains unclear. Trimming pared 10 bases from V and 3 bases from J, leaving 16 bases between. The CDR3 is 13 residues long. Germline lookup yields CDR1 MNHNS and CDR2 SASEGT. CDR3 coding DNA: TGTGCCATCACCCCGGACGGCCTCTACGAGCAGTACTTC. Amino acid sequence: CAITPDGLYEQYF.

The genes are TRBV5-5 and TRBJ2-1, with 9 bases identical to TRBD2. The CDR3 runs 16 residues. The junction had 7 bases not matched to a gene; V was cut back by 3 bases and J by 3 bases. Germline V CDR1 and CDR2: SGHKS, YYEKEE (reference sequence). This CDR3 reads CASSSISGSYYNEQFF. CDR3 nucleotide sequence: TGTGCCAGCAGCTCGATTAGCGGGAGTTACTACAATGAGCAGTTCTTC. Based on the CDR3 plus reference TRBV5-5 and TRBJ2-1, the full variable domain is DAGVTQSPTHLIKTRGQQVTLRCSPISGHKSVSWYQQVLGQGPQFIFQYYEKEERGRGNFPDRFSARQFPNYSSELNVNALLLGDSALYLCASSSISGSYYNEQFFGPGTRLTVL.

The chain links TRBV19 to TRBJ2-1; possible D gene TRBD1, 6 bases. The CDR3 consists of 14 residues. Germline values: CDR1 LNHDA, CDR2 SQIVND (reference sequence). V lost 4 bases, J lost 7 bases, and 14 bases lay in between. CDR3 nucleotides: TGTGCCAGTAGTAGGGCAGGGGTCGAGAATGAGCAGTTCTTC. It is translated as CASSRAGVENEQFF.

CDR3 nucleotides: TGTGCCAGTAGTATGCGACTAGGAAATGAGCAGTTCTTC. Its protein product is CASSMRLGNEQFF. The gene calls are TRBV19 and TRBJ2-1; D perhaps matches TRBD2 (6 bases). The CDR3 loop spans 13 amino acids. Trimming removed 3 bases from V and 7 bases from J, with 10 bases in between. Germline CDR1 is LNHDA and CDR2 is SQIVND (reference sequence).